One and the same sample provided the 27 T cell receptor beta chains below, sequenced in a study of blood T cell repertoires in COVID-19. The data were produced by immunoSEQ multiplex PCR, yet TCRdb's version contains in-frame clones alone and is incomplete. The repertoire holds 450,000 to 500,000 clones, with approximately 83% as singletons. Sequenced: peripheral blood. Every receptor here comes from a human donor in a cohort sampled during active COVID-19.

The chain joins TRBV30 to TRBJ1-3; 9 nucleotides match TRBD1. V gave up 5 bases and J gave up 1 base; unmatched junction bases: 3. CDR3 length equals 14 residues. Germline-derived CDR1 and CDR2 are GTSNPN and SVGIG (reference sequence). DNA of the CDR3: TGTGCCTGGCGACAGGGGGAATCTGGAAACACCATATATTTT. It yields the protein CAWRQGESGNTIYF.

Here the CDR3 DNA reads TGTGCCAGCACCCCGGGGGGCGAGGACACCGGGGAGCTGTTTTTT. This sequence encodes CASTPGGEDTGELFF. The chain combines TRBV11-3 with TRBJ2-2; D perhaps matches TRBD2 (7 bases). Germline CDR1 SGHNT, CDR2 YENEEA. The CDR3 length is 15 residues. V lost 7 bases, J lost 3 bases, and 15 bases lay in between.

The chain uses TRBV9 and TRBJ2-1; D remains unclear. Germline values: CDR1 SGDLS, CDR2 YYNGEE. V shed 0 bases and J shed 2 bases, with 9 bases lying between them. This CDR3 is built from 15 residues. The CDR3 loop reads CASSVGATAYNEQFF. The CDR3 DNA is TGTGCCAGCAGCGTAGGAGCGACCGCCTACAATGAGCAGTTCTTC. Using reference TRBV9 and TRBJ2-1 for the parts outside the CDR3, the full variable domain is DSGVTQTPKHLITATGQRVTLRCSPRSGDLSVYWYQQSLDQGLQFLIQYYNGEERAKGNILERFSAQQFPDLHSELNLSSLELGDSALYFCASSVGATAYNEQFFGPGTRLTVL.

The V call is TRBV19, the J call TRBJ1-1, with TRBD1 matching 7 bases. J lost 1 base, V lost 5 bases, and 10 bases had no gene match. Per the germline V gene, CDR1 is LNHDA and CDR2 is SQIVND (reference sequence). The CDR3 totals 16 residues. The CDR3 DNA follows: TGTGCCAGTAGTCCCCAGGGGGGTTCTCGGAACACTGAAGCTTTCTTT. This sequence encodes CASSPQGGSRNTEAFF. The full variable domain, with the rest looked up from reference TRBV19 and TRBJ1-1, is DGGITQSPKYLFRKEGQNVTLSCEQNLNHDAMYWYRQDPGQGLRLIYYSQIVNDFQKGDIAEGYSVSREKKESFPLTVTSAQKNPTAFYLCASSPQGGSRNTEAFFGQGTRLTVV.

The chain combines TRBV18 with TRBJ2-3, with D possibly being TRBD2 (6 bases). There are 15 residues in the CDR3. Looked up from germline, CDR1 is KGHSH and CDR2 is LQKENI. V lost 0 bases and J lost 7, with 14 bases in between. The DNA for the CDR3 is TGTGCCAGCTCACCACCGGTGGGAGGAAGTTATACGCAGTATTTT. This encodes CASSPPVGGSYTQYF. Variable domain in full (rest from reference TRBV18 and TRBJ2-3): NAGVMQNPRHLVRRRGQEARLRCSPMKGHSHVYWYRQLPEEGLKFMVYLQKENIIDESGMPKERFSAEFPKEGPSILRIQQVVRGDSAAYFCASSPPVGGSYTQYFGPGTRLTVL.

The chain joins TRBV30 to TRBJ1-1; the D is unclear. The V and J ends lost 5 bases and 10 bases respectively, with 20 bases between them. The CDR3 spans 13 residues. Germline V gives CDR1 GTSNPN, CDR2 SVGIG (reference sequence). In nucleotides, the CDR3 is TGTGCCTGGCTTCCTAGGGCCGGACTCTTAGCTTTCTTT. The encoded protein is CAWLPRAGLLAFF. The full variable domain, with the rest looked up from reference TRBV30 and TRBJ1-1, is SQTIHQWPATLVQPVGSPLSLECTVEGTSNPNLYWYRQAAGRGLQLLFYSVGIGQISSEVPQNLSASRPQDRQFILSSKKLLLSDSGFYLCAWLPRAGLLAFFGQGTRLTVV.

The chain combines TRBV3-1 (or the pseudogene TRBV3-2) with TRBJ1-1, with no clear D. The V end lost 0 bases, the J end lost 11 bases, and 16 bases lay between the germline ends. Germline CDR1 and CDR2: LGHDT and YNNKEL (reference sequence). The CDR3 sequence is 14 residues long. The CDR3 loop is CASSQDRNGEYAFF. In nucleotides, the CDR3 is TGTGCCAGCAGCCAAGATCGGAACGGGGAGTACGCTTTCTTT.

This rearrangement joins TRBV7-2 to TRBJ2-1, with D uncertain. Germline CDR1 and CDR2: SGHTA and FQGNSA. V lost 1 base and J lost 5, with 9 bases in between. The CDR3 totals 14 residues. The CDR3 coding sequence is TGTGCCAGCAGCTTAGAACAGCCCAACAATGAGCAGTTCTTC. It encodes CASSLEQPNNEQFF.

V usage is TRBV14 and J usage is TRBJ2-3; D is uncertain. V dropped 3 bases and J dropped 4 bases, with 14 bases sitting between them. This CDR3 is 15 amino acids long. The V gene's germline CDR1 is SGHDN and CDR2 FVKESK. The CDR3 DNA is TGTGCCAGCAGCCACCATCCGGTCATCGCAGATACGCAGTATTTT. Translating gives CASSHHPVIADTQYF. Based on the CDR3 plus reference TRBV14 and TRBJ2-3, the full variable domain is EAGVTQFPSHSVIEKGQTVTLRCDPISGHDNLYWYRRVMGKEIKFLLHFVKESKQDESGMPNNRFLAERTGGTYSTLKVQPAELEDSGVYFCASSHHPVIADTQYFGPGTRLTVL.

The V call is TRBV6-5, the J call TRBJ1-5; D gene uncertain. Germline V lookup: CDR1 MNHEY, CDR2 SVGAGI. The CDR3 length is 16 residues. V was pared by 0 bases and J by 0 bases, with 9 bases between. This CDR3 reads CASSYSGGNSNQPQHF. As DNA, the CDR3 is TGTGCCAGCAGTTACTCCGGAGGGAATAGCAATCAGCCCCAGCATTTT.

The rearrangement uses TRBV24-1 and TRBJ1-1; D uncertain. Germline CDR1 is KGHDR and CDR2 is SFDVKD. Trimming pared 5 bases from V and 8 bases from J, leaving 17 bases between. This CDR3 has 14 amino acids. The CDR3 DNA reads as TGTGCCACCAGTGCCTTTCCTGGGAGCAGAGAAGCTTTCTTT. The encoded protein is CATSAFPGSREAFF.

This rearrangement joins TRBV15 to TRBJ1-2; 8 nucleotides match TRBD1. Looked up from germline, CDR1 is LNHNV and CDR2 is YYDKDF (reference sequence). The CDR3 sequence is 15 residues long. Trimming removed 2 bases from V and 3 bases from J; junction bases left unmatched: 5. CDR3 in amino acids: CATSRWTGFDYGYTF. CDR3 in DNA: TGTGCCACCAGCAGATGGACAGGGTTCGACTATGGCTACACCTTC.

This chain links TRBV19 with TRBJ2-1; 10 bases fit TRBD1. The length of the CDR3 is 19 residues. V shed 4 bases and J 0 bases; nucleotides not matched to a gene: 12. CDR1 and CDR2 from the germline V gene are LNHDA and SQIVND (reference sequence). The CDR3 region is CASSTPGQGLRSSYNEQFF. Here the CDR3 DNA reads TGTGCCAGTAGTACGCCGGGACAGGGGCTTAGGAGCTCCTACAATGAGCAGTTCTTC.

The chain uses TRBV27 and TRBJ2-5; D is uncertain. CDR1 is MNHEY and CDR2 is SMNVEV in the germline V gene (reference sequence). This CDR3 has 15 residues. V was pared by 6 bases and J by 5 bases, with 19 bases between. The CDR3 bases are TGTGCCAGCAGCTCCCTGACACGTTATTCTGAGACCCAGTACTTC. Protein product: CASSSLTRYSETQYF.

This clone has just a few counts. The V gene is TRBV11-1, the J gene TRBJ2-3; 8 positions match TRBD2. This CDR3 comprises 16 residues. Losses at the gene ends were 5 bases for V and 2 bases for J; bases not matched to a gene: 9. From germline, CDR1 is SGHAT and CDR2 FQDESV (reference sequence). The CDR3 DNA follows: TGTGCCAGCAGCCCGGGGGGGCAACCTTACACAGATACGCAGTATTTT. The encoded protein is CASSPGGQPYTDTQYF.

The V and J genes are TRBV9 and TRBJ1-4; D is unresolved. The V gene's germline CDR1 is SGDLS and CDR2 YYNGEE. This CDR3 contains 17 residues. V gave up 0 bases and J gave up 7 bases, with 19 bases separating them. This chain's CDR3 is CASSVALAATPGEKLFF. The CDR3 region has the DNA TGTGCCAGCAGCGTAGCTCTTGCAGCCACCCCGGGTGAAAAACTGTTTTTT.

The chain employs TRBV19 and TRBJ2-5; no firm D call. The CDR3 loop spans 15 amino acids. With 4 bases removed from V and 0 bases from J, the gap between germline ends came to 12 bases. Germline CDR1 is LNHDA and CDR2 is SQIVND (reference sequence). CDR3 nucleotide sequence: TGTGCCAGTAGTAAGTCGGGTCTATACCAAGAGACCCAGTACTTC. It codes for CASSKSGLYQETQYF.

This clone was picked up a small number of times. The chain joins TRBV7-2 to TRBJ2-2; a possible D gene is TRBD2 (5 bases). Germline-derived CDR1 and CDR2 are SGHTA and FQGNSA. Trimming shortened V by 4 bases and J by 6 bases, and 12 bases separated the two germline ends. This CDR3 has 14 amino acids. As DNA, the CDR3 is TGTGCCAGCAGCTGGGCCAGAGGGCCCGGGGAGCTGTTTTTT. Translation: CASSWARGPGELFF.

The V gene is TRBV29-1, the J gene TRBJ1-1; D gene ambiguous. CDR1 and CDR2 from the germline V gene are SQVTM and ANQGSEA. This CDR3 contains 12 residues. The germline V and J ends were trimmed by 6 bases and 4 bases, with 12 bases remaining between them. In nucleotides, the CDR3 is TGCAGCGTCGAATCGCCAGGCACTGAAGCTTTCTTT. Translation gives CSVESPGTEAFF.

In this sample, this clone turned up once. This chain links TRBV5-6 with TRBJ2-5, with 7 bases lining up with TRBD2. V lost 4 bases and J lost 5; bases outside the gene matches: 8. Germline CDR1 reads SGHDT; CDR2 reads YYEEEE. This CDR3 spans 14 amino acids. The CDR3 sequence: CASSNWGGSETQYF. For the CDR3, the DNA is TGTGCCAGCAGCAATTGGGGAGGGTCCGAGACCCAGTACTTC.

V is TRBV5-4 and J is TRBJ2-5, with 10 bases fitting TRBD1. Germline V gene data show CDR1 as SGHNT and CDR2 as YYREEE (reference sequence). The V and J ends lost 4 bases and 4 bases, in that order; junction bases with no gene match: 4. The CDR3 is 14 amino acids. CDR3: CASSVTGGPETQYF. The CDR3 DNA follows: TGTGCCAGCAGCGTGACAGGGGGCCCAGAGACCCAGTACTTC.

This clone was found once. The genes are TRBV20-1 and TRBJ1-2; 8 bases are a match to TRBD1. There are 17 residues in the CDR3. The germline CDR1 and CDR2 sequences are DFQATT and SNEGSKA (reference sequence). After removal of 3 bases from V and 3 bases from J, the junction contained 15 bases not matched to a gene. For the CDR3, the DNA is TGCAGTGCTAGTCGAACAGGGGGTTGGGCCTTGGACTATGGCTACACCTTC. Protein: CSASRTGGWALDYGYTF.

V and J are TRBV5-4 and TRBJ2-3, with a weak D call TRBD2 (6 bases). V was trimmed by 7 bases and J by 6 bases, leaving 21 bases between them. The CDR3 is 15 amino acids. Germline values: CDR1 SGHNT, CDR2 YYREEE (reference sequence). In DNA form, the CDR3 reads TGTGCCAGCTCCTTCGGGGGTCCCCAGATGGATACGCAGTATTTT. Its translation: CASSFGGPQMDTQYF. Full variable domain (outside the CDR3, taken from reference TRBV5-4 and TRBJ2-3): ETGVTQSPTHLIKTRGQQVTLRCSSQSGHNTVSWYQQALGQGPQFIFQYYREEENGRGNFPPRFSGLQFPNYSSELNVNALELDDSALYLCASSFGGPQMDTQYFGPGTRLTVL.

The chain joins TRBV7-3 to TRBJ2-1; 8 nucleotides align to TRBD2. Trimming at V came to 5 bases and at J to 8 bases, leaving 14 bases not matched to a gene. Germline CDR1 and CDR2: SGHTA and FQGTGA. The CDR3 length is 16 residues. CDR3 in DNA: TGTGCCAGCAGCCCCGGCGGGGGACTAGGGAAGCATGAGCAGTTCTTC. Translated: CASSPGGGLGKHEQFF.

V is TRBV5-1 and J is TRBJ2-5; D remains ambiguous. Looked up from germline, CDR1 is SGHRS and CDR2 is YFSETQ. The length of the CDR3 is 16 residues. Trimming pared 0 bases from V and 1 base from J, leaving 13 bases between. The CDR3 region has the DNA TGCGCCAGCAGCTTGGACCGCCAGCGAAGCCAAGAGACCCAGTACTTC. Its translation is CASSLDRQRSQETQYF.

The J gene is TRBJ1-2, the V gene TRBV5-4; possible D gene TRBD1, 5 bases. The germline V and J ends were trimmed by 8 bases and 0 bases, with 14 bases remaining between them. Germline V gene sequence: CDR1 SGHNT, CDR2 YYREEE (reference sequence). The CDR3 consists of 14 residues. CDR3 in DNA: TGTGCCAGTTCAGTAGGGGATGCTAACTATGGCTACACCTTC. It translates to CASSVGDANYGYTF.

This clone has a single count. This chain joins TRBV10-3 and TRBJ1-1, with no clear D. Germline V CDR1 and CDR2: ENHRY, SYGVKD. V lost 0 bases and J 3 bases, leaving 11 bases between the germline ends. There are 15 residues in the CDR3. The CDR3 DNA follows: TGTGCCATCAGTGAGTCGGTAGGCGGATACACTGAAGCTTTCTTT. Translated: CAISESVGGYTEAFF.